This TCR beta chain was identified in a study of cytomegalovirus exposure and HLA in healthy donors (dated by TCRdb to about 2017). With respect to the entire study: According to an earlier analysis of 450 to 650 of the donors, about 179 million T cells yielded 95 million to 140 million unique TCR beta sequences and 276 Gb of sequence data. An early release covering roughly 600 HLA-typed donors comprised about 300 gigabases of sequencing data and roughly 86 million unique TCR sequences. Of the 398 genotyped donors, less than 85% were placed in the genetic ancestry cluster associated with self-reported Caucasian donors. The study was designed to test whether signatures of past pathogen exposure could be identified by cataloging public T cell receptors. The T cell repertoires of under 750 subjects were profiled by immunosequencing and related to cytomegalovirus serostatus. In addition to the first cohort of several hundred subjects, a separate validation cohort of 120 different subjects was used. To predict cytomegalovirus infection status, the study combined high-throughput TCR immunosequencing, statistical association of individual TCRs with disease status, and machine learning. A later analysis re-examined previously published TCR beta repertoires from hundreds of donors and added high-resolution HLA genotyping to investigate patterns of TCR occurrence. Rather than using new phenotypic data, the later analysis identified candidate immune exposures from TCR beta sequences and from how often those sequences occurred across donors. An earlier analysis of roughly 600 of the donors used high-throughput TCR beta sequencing to judge whether each TCR beta V gene segment behaved as functional or pseudogenic. Donor age, sex, ethnicity and CMV serostatus were collected together with the repertoire data. A later genetic analysis took genome-wide SNP genotypes for about 55% of the 666 donors and used that subset as a discovery cohort. All discovery cohort repertoires had been generated using a single sequencing platform. Class I and class II HLA loci were covered by the typing at four-digit resolution. The number of donors typed differed by locus, with about 629-640 for A, B, C, DRB1 and DQB1, more than 500 for DQA1, 600 to 610 for DPA1, and roughly 450 for DPB1. Because of strong linkage in the cohort, five DR-DQ haplotypes were treated as single units for association and clustering. Among about 360 genotyped donors of the cohort, an average of roughly 240,000 unique TCR beta nucleotide sequences were sequenced per donor, about a sixth of them non-productive.

This clone turned up a few times. What antigen it recognizes has not been identified. The record has no base qualities; no much larger clone is one base away. The cohort consisted of fewer than 700 healthy bone marrow donors. All cohort members were sampled while nominally healthy, although unrecorded immune exposures were likely present. The donor was CMV seronegative and belonged to the group of over 300 seronegative cohort members. A peripheral blood sample was provided by each donor, and peripheral blood mononuclear cells were used for TCR beta sequencing. The Qiagen DNeasy Blood Extraction Kit was used to extract genomic DNA from the blood cell samples. The protocol used for the library was the immunoSEQ multiplex PCR assay. For the multiplex PCR, a mixture combining 60 forward primers for TCR Vbeta segments and 13 reverse primers for TCR Jbeta segments was used. A multiplex PCR assay on genomic DNA amplified the CDR3 region of rearranged TCR beta genes. The amplified TCR beta libraries were sequenced on the Illumina HiSeq System as 87-base-pair reads. Regarding the original processing steps: A later analysis counted about 82 million unique TCR beta chains across the 550 to 700 repertoires, and roughly 10 million of these chains were shared by at least two donors. Raw reads were error-corrected and collapsed into unique sequences by a nearest-neighbor algorithm in which closely related sequences were merged to remove PCR and sequencing errors. To assign V, D and J gene segments, CDR3 sequences were aligned to IMGT reference sequences. For a sequence to be retained, at least a six-nucleotide match to both a V gene segment and a J gene segment was required. Rearrangements were called productive when the CDR3 lacked stop codons and stayed in frame with V and J; all others were non-productive. CDR3 was defined by IMGT convention, running from the second conserved V-encoded cysteine to the conserved J-encoded phenylalanine. The earlier analysis of 587 of the donors excluded sequences that lacked an unambiguous match to a single V gene segment. An earlier analysis of approximately 590 of the donors classified V segments as functional when productive rearrangements were above 56.7% and as segregating when the standard deviation between donors was above 5%. A statistical classification framework was developed to diagnose cytomegalovirus status using the catalog of TCR beta chain sequences. In a later analysis, TCR nucleotide sequences were compared against IMGT/GENE-DB human TR gene sequences so that V and J genes could be assigned. The TCRdist pipeline was used in a later analysis to assign CDR3 sequences and most-parsimonious VDJ recombination scenarios. In a later analysis, each TCR beta chain was defined by its CDR3 amino acid sequence together with its V-gene family, and reads lacking a unique V-gene family were excluded. In a later analysis, 450 to 600 highly shared, low-generation-probability nucleotide sequences were removed to address suspected cross-contamination and a sequencing artifact. In a later analysis, a clonal expansion index was calculated for each public chain from normalized within-repertoire ranks of inferred template counts. Generation probabilities in a later analysis came from a VDJ recombination model fitted to out-of-frame rearrangements, and those results were checked against IGoR. In a later analysis, hypergeometric tests were used to score TCR-TCR, TCR-HLA and TCR-CMV co-occurrence, with a repertoire-size bias correction applied to TCR pairs. False discovery rates were estimated in a later analysis by permuting HLA or CMV assignments 20 times. In a later analysis, co-occurring TCRs were grouped using DBSCAN, with TCRdist sequence similarity added in when clustering inside HLA-allele-positive subsets. For co-occurrence clustering, repertoires with fewer than 30,000 or more than 120,000 public chains were excluded, along with 4 to 6 repertoires with anomalous nucleotide sharing. TCRdb took over this immuneACCESS table, retaining in-frame rearrangements with V and J assigned. Such tables are incomplete; in checked studies, under half of the missing clones stem from an unresolved V gene, and the remainder is unexplained. D and trimming come from the DNA, and the V and J calls and clone size come from that table. This sample is represented by approximately 77,000 clones; about 73% of them were singletons. The leading ten clones occupy approximately 4.4% of the sample.

CDR1 and CDR2, per the germline V gene, are SGHRS and YFSETQ. There are 14 amino acids in the CDR3, from cysteine to phenylalanine inclusive. Only the CDR3 portion is preserved as DNA: 42 bases, with reading frame beginning at the first base. V is clipped by 0 bases and J by 6 bases, and the sequence between their germline boundaries is 13 bases long. The full study reports these points: In an earlier analysis of about 550 of the donors, most TCR beta V segments were observed in productive rearrangements about 87% or about 30% of the time, broadly matching IMGT annotations. Most TCR sequences were observed very rarely across donors, whereas some public TCRs were present in many individuals. A few of the identified cytomegalovirus-associated TCR beta chains were confirmed in vitro to be specific for cytomegalovirus antigens. According to a later analysis, most CMV-associated TCR beta chains appeared to be HLA-restricted, and the HLA associations seemed to be driven largely by CMV exposure. Several of the top co-occurrence clusters appeared to be linked to parvovirus B19, influenza, CMV and Epstein-Barr virus, according to a later analysis. Because HLA typing was missing for some donors at each locus, association tests included only the typed subset. When HLA alleles, especially DR and DQ, strongly co-occurred, TCR associations were difficult to assign to individual alleles. In the study, 150 to 200 TCR beta chains were listed as associated with cytomegalovirus. Cytomegalovirus status was reported to be diagnosed by the classifier with high specificity and sensitivity in both the original and validation cohorts. Roughly uniform sequencing depth across donors was assumed in presence/absence analyses, although this assumption may not hold. It was suggested by the authors that the approach could potentially be generalized to other disease states and immunological phenotypes. The only immune exposure information available for the cohort was CMV serostatus. In a later analysis, HLA-associated TCR beta chains were found to be more clonally expanded and to have lower generation probabilities than equally common non-associated chains. An association between a missense DCLRE1C variant and V-gene and J-gene trimming of TCR beta chains was found in a later genetic analysis and replicated in an independent cohort. This cohort had only TCR beta chains sequenced, and the lack of alpha or paired-chain data limited which features could be detected. Over 15 rarely observed V segments, including chromosome 9 orphons, were excluded from the earlier analysis of about 610 of the donors because counts were too low. The sequencing pipeline was judged likely to have produced a cluster of highly shared sequence variants as a technical artifact. Linkage disequilibrium might explain the correlated functional status among segregating V segments, but an unknown experimental factor could not be excluded. Some IMGT-functional V segments, including TRBV6-2 and TRBV6-3, could not be distinguished by the 87-base-pair reads and were therefore excluded. A further reported finding was that TCR beta sequences accurately predicted the HLA-A and HLA-B alleles for most subjects in the first cohort. According to a later genetic analysis, donors in an Asian-associated ancestry cluster had fewer N-insertions in productive TCRs than the approximately 670-donor mean. In a later analysis, the rate of TCR association differed among HLA loci, with DRB1 alleles having the most associated TCRs and HLA-C alleles having the fewest. A later analysis associated about 18,000 TCR beta sequences with specific HLA alleles at a false discovery rate of 0.05.

The specimen sequenced was PBMCs. This receptor chain uses TRBV5-1 and TRBJ2-7; the D gene is perhaps TRBD2, from 6 matching bases. The sequence came from a man aged 40-50 years in good health and CMV-seronegative. CDR3 protein: CASSLAGGALEQYF. The nucleotide sequence is TGCGCCAGCAGCTTGGCCGGAGGGGCCCTCGAGCAGTACTTC.